This TCR beta chain is from a study of blood T cells in healthy people across ages. Combining a sample-barcoded 5' primer with a J-beta primer mix, a second PCR ran for about 7 to 11 cycles. TCRdb passed the 5' RACE reads through MiXCR, listing each CDR3 protein once. This sample yields about 800,000 distinct CDR3 sequences, of which 58% are seen a single time; about 20% belongs to the top ten. PBMCs were isolated at a quantity of at least 6 million per sample. Study conclusions and caveats: Possibly, changes in expanded clonotypes were confounded because donor CMV status was unknown.

As for this clonotype: Its specificity is not known.

The CDR3 has 13 residues. Germline V gene data show CDR1 as SQVTM and CDR2 as ANQGSEA. Trimming took 1 base from V and 5 from J, leaving 11 bases between them. The receptor was derived from a man younger than 45 in good health. The chain joins TRBV29-1 to TRBJ1-1; no clear D gene. Specimen: blood. The CDR3 DNA sequence: TGCAGCGTTGAAGCGGCGTCGGGGACTGAAGCTTTCTTT. It is translated as CSVEAASGTEAFF.